The next 27 T cell receptor beta chains were all read from a single sample in a study of type 1 and type 2 diabetes patients. Amplification started from genomic DNA. Amplification of the beta chain CDR3 used 30 forward and 13 reverse multiplex primers. One entry per CDR3 protein, called by TCRdb with MiXCR from the multiplex PCR reads. The sample consists of fewer than 300,000 distinct CDR3 sequences, roughly 50% of them appearing once. The sample comprised peripheral blood mononuclear cells (PBMCs). Every receptor here comes from a man between 18 and 29 years old with type 2 diabetes.

This clonotype was found a few times. The rearrangement joins TRBV20-1 to TRBJ1-2; D is perhaps TRBD1 (6 bases). The CDR3 length is 12 residues. V gave up 6 bases and J gave up 3 bases, with 11 bases separating them. CDR1 DFQATT and CDR2 SNEGSKA come from the germline V gene (reference sequence). This CDR3 reads CSATGTDYGYTF. The CDR3 DNA sequence: TGCAGTGCCACAGGGACGGACTATGGCTACACCTTC.

The chain couples TRBV7-3 to TRBJ2-7; D possibly corresponds to TRBD1 (6 bases). Trimming took 6 bases from V and 3 from J, leaving 12 bases between them. The CDR3 totals 13 residues. Germline-derived CDR1 and CDR2 are SGHTA and FQGTGA. The chain's CDR3 is CASSPGQHYEQYF. The CDR3 nucleotides read TGTGCCAGCAGTCCCGGACAGCACTACGAGCAGTACTTC.

The chain recombines TRBV29-1 with TRBJ2-5; 9 bases fit TRBD1. Germline values: CDR1 SQVTM, CDR2 ANQGSEA. CDR3 length: 16 amino acids. J gave up 0 bases and V 0 bases, and 5 bases lay outside the gene matches. CDR3 nucleotides: TGCAGCGTTGAAGATGTTGACAGGGGGTACCAAGAGACCCAGTACTTC. Protein product: CSVEDVDRGYQETQYF.

This clonotype was detected a few times. V gene TRBV2 combines with J gene TRBJ1-3; 9 bases align to TRBD1. V shed 4 bases and J 3 bases; nucleotides not matched to a gene: 7. The CDR3 sequence is 16 residues long. Germline assignment: CDR1 SNHLY and CDR2 FYNNEI. DNA for the CDR3: TGTGCCAGCAGTGGCCCACAGGGGGCCATTGGAAACACCATATATTTT. It is translated as CASSGPQGAIGNTIYF.

Many counts were recorded for this clonotype. The V call is TRBV15, the J call TRBJ1-1; no clear D. The V gene lost 1 base and the J gene lost 1 base, with 13 bases spanning the gap. Germline V gene lookup returns CDR1 LNHNV and CDR2 YYDKDF (reference sequence). The CDR3 extends over 16 amino acids. DNA of the CDR3: TGTGCCACCAGCAGAGGACCTCTGGTCGGGAACACTGAAGCTTTCTTT. This translates into CATSRGPLVGNTEAFF.

The chain couples TRBV28 to TRBJ1-5, with D unclear. Per germline, CDR1 MDHEN and CDR2 SYDVKM. With 7 bases removed from V and 0 bases from J, the gap between germline ends came to 10 bases. The CDR3 is 14 residues long. CDR3 bases: TGTGCCAGCATTACCCATTATAGCAATCAGCCCCAGCATTTT. It specifies CASITHYSNQPQHF.

A word on this clonotype: At one of its ends the junction is not consistent with the germline gene, which may arise from a read error. This chain joins TRBV2 and TRBJ2-2; D may correspond to TRBD1 or TRBD2 (5 bases each). Germline CDR1 and CDR2: SNHLY and FYNNEI. The CDR3 runs 15 residues. The CDR3 is CASRKTASNTGELSF. CDR3 nucleotides: TGTGCCAGCAGAAAGACAGCATCGAACACCGGGGAGCTGTCTTTT.

The CDR3 reads CASSVDVAGWRDNEQFF. CDR3 DNA: TGTGCCAGCAGCGTTGATGTGGCGGGTTGGCGGGACAATGAGCAGTTCTTC. This rearrangement joins TRBV7-2 to TRBJ2-1; tentative D call: TRBD2 (5 bases). Germline V CDR1 and CDR2: SGHTA, FQGNSA. CDR3 size: 17 residues. V was trimmed by 5 bases and J by 5 bases, leaving 22 bases between them.

The chain has TRBV5-1 and TRBJ2-7, with D perhaps TRBD2 (6 bases). This CDR3 region has 13 residues. V gave up 4 bases and J gave up 4 bases, with 12 bases separating them. The germline gives CDR1 SGHRS, CDR2 YFSETQ. The CDR3 region is CASSARGSYEQYF. The CDR3 nucleotides read TGCGCCAGCAGCGCCCGGGGGTCATACGAGCAGTACTTC.

The chain recombines TRBV30 with TRBJ2-5; 7 positions match TRBD2. The better agreement between TRBJ2-1 and the DNA end casts doubt on the J call. The germline gives CDR1 GTSNPN, CDR2 SVGIG (reference sequence). The CDR3 contains 14 residues. The CDR3 DNA reads TGTGCCAGTAGTATAGGGAGCGGGATGGGTGAGCAGTTCTTC. Its translation: CASSIGSGMGEQFF.

The chain is built from TRBV9 and TRBJ2-1; D gene unclear. This CDR3 has 13 residues. Trimming took 0 bases from V and 2 from J, leaving 3 bases between them. Germline V gives CDR1 SGDLS, CDR2 YYNGEE. CDR3 bases: TGTGCCAGCAGCGTAGTTCCCTACAATGAGCAGTTCTTC. Protein: CASSVVPYNEQFF.

This clonotype came up many times. This chain connects TRBV10-2 to TRBJ1-2; D unclear. Germline V lookup: CDR1 WSHSY, CDR2 SAAADI. This CDR3 is 12 amino acids long. The ends were cut back, 3 bases at V and 3 bases at J, with 5 bases in the middle. CDR3 sequence (DNA): TGCGCCAGCAGTGAAGGACACTATGGCTACACCTTC. It is translated as CASSEGHYGYTF.

A few counts support this clonotype. The V and J genes are TRBV20-1 and TRBJ1-5; D uncertain. Germline V lookup: CDR1 DFQATT, CDR2 SNEGSKA (reference sequence). V was cut by 5 bases and J by 5 bases, with 7 bases left in between. The CDR3 runs 11 residues. CDR3 residues: CSARRDQPQHF. In DNA form, the CDR3 reads TGCAGTGCTCGACGGGATCAGCCCCAGCATTTT.

The chain couples TRBV19 to TRBJ2-2, with TRBD2 identical over 10 bases. The CDR3 extends over 17 amino acids. The J segment lost 6 bases and the V segment lost 4 bases, leaving 11 bases of the junction unmatched. Germline CDR1 reads LNHDA; CDR2 reads SQIVND (reference sequence). CDR3 residues: CASSNGRAGGISGELFF. CDR3 nucleotide sequence: TGTGCCAGTAGTAATGGGCGAGCGGGAGGGATATCCGGGGAGCTGTTTTTT.

The chain carries TRBV13 and TRBJ1-6, with TRBD1 matching 7 bases. Germline assignment: CDR1 PRHDT and CDR2 FYEKMQ (reference sequence). With 1 base clipped from V and 8 bases from J, the junction kept 14 bases outside the gene matches. This CDR3 has 18 residues. For the CDR3, the DNA is TGTGCCAGCAGCTTAGCACAGGGGTCACTCCTTGGAGATTCACCCCTCCACTTT. This sequence encodes CASSLAQGSLLGDSPLHF.

CDR3 region: CASRPLKEGYQGETQYF. The CDR3 DNA is TGTGCCAGCAGGCCCCTAAAGGAAGGGTATCAGGGAGAGACCCAGTACTTC. The chain joins TRBV12-3 or TRBV12-4 to TRBJ2-5; perhaps TRBD1 as D (5 bases). V was cut by 6 bases and J by 4 bases, with 24 bases left in between. This CDR3 spans 17 amino acids.

The genes are TRBV7-6 and TRBJ1-1; TRBD1 agrees at 9 bases. V lost 2 bases to trimming and J lost 5 bases; unmatched junction nucleotides: 15. Per germline, CDR1 SGHVS and CDR2 FNYEAQ. The CDR3 covers 18 residues. CDR3 in amino acids: CASSLWPNTGGRSTEAFF. CDR3 in DNA: TGTGCCAGCAGCTTATGGCCCAATACAGGGGGCAGGAGTACTGAAGCTTTCTTT.

This chain links TRBV6-4 with TRBJ2-3, with 8 positions matching TRBD1. The junction had 3 bases not matched to a gene; V was cut back by 3 bases and J by 4 bases. Per the germline V gene, CDR1 is MRHNA and CDR2 is SNTAGT. CDR3 size: 14 residues. The CDR3 protein is CASSEGQDPDTQYF. DNA for the CDR3: TGTGCCAGCAGTGAGGGACAGGACCCAGATACGCAGTATTTT.

This clonotype came up many times. This chain connects TRBV30 to TRBJ1-2, with no clear D. Trimming took off 1 base at V and 3 bases at J, with 9 bases between the two ends. This CDR3 is built from 13 residues. Germline CDR1 and CDR2: GTSNPN and SVGIG (reference sequence). The CDR3 DNA reads as TGTGCCTGGAGTGGGGAAGGGCACTATGGCTACACCTTC. It specifies CAWSGEGHYGYTF.

The chain uses TRBV12-3 or TRBV12-4 and TRBJ1-2, with D hard to call. The CDR3 is 12 amino acids. Trimming removed 5 bases from V and 4 bases from J, with 8 bases in between. CDR3 loop: CASSATRYGYTF. For the CDR3, the DNA is TGTGCCAGCAGTGCAACACGCTATGGCTACACCTTC.

Comments on this clonotype: A read error may account for a junction end that differs from germline. The gene calls are TRBV7-9 and TRBJ2-7; 8 nucleotides match TRBD2. This CDR3 contains 16 residues. Germline loops: CDR1 SEHNR, CDR2 FQNEAQ (reference sequence). The CDR3 nucleotides read TGTGCCAGCAGCTTAGTAAGCGGGAGACCCAGCTACGGGCAGTACTTC. Protein sequence: CASSLVSGRPSYGQYF.

Here the CDR3 DNA reads TGTGCCAGCAGTGCTCCCTCTATCGATCAGGGGTGGATGGCGGAGACCCAGTACTTC. This codes for CASSAPSIDQGWMAETQYF. V usage is TRBV25-1 and J usage is TRBJ2-5, with D perhaps TRBD1 (6 bases). This CDR3 is built from 19 residues. Trimming cost V 4 bases and J 5 bases, with 29 bases left between them. Germline V gives CDR1 MGHDK, CDR2 SYGVNS. Full variable domain (outside the CDR3, taken from reference TRBV25-1 and TRBJ2-5): EADIYQTPRYLVIGTGKKITLECSQTMGHDKMYWYQQDPGMELHLIHYSYGVNSTEKGDLSSESTVSRIRTEHFPLTLESARPSHTSQYLCASSAPSIDQGWMAETQYFGPGTRLLVL.

The V call is TRBV4-3, the J call TRBJ2-7; 11 bases are shared with TRBD2. V was pared by 3 bases and J by 0 bases, with 4 bases of the junction left unmatched. Germline V gene lookup returns CDR1 LGHNA and CDR2 YSLEER. CDR3 length equals 16 residues. The chain's CDR3 is CASSQGLAASSYEQYF. Here the CDR3 DNA reads TGCGCCAGCAGCCAGGGACTAGCGGCGAGCTCCTACGAGCAGTACTTC.

This rearrangement joins TRBV19 to TRBJ1-2, with D maybe TRBD1 (6 bases). Germline lookup yields CDR1 LNHDA and CDR2 SQIVND (reference sequence). The CDR3 covers 14 residues. Between the trimmed V and J ends, which lost 9 bases and 4 bases, there was a span of 18 bases. Here the CDR3 DNA reads TGTGCCAGCAGCGAAAAGGGGGGGGGCTATGGCTACACCTTC. Residues: CASSEKGGGYGYTF.

In its sample, this clonotype was seen a few times. J is TRBJ2-7 and V is TRBV15; D may be TRBD2 (5 bases). The germline CDR1 and CDR2 sequences are LNHNV and YYDKDF (reference sequence). The CDR3 sequence is 20 residues long. V was shortened by 0 bases and J by 3 bases, with 27 bases between the two germline ends. CDR3 DNA sequence: TGTGCCACCAGCAGAGATAGTAAAGGGTTAGGAGGACCCCTTTACTACGAGCAGTACTTC. It is translated as CATSRDSKGLGGPLYYEQYF.

This clonotype appeared a single time. The chain combines TRBV19 with TRBJ1-5; no firm D call. Deletions cut 4 bases from V and 0 bases from J, with 10 bases between. From germline, CDR1 is LNHDA and CDR2 SQIVND (reference sequence). The CDR3 has 15 amino acids. The CDR3 reads CASSRQEYSNQPQHF. The CDR3 DNA follows: TGTGCCAGTAGTAGGCAAGAGTATAGCAATCAGCCCCAGCATTTT. Drawing the rest from reference TRBV19 and TRBJ1-5, the complete variable domain is DGGITQSPKYLFRKEGQNVTLSCEQNLNHDAMYWYRQDPGQGLRLIYYSQIVNDFQKGDIAEGYSVSREKKESFPLTVTSAQKNPTAFYLCASSRQEYSNQPQHFGDGTRLSIL.

The chain carries TRBV10-1 and TRBJ2-2, with TRBD2 matching 13 bases. From germline, CDR1 is WNHNN and CDR2 SYGVQD (reference sequence). The CDR3 totals 15 residues. Trimming at V came to 6 bases and at J to 10 bases, leaving 8 bases not matched to a gene. DNA of the CDR3: TGCGCCAGCAGCTTCGGACTAGCGGGGGTGGAGGAGCTGTTTTTT. Translating it yields CASSFGLAGVEELFF.